One sample yielded the 13 T cell receptor beta chains listed below, sequenced in a study of blood T cells in healthy people across ages (dated by TCRdb to the mid-2010s). Libraries were constructed by 5' RACE. The reads were generated on an Illumina HiSeq 2500. A second about 7 to 12 cycle PCR used a sample-barcoded 5' primer and a J-beta primer mix. Using fastp trimming at Q25 and MiXCR clonotype assembly, TCRdb reanalyzed the public sequencing data and kept in-frame beta chains. Under each unique CDR3 protein, matching rows form one entry showing the most common genes and DNA. The sample table records some 800,000 distinct CDR3 sequences; 44% of these occur just once. The ten most abundant clones make up under 20% of the sample. Sequencing was performed on blood. The source is a man in his sixties in good health.

This clonotype has only a few counts. This sequence joins TRBV27 and TRBJ2-5; D possibly corresponds to TRBD1 (6 bases). The better agreement between TRBJ2-7 and the DNA end casts doubt on the J call. The CDR3 spans 14 residues. Germline V gene sequence: CDR1 MNHEY, CDR2 SMNVEV (reference sequence). As DNA, the CDR3 is TGTGCCAGCAGTTTATCGCAGGGGTTTGGCGAGCAGTACTTC. Its protein is CASSLSQGFGEQYF.

This clonotype was observed a handful of times. The chain carries TRBV20-1 and TRBJ2-1; 7 nucleotides agree with TRBD1. Germline CDR1 and CDR2: DFQATT and SNEGSKA (reference sequence). The CDR3 is made up of 15 amino acids. V shed 2 bases and J 0 bases; nucleotides not matched to a gene: 4. CDR3 protein: CSARSRGTSYNEQFF. CDR3 sequence (DNA): TGCAGTGCTAGAAGCAGGGGGACCTCCTACAATGAGCAGTTCTTC.

Note on this clonotype: One end of the junction varies from germline; a read error may be responsible. The DNA of the CDR3 is TGCGCCAGCAGCTTAGGGACAACGGGCCGACAAGAGACCCAGTACTTC. Translated, it gives CASSLGTTGRQETQYF. The genes are TRBV7-9 and TRBJ2-5; D may be TRBD1 (6 bases). The length of the CDR3 is 16 residues. CDR1 is SEHNR and CDR2 is FQNEAQ in the germline V gene (reference sequence). The complete variable domain, with remaining parts taken from reference TRBV7-9 and TRBJ2-5, reads DTGVSQNPRHKITKRGQNVTFRCDPISEHNRLYWYRQTLGQGPEFLTYFQNEAQLEKSRLLSDRFSAERPKGSFSTLEIQRTEQGDSAMYLCASSLGTTGRQETQYFGPGTRLLVL.

The chain has TRBV5-1 and TRBJ2-3, with unresolved D. CDR3 length equals 14 residues. Germline V gene data show CDR1 as SGHRS and CDR2 as YFSETQ. Trimming cost V 0 bases and J 11 bases, with 16 bases left between them. The chain's CDR3 is CASSLESAYNEQYF. The CDR3 coding sequence is TGCGCCAGCAGCTTGGAGTCTGCATACAATGAGCAGTATTTT. Combining the CDR3 with reference TRBV5-1 and TRBJ2-3 gives the whole variable domain KAGVTQTPRYLIKTRGQQVTLSCSPISGHRSVSWYQQTPGQGLQFLFEYFSETQRNKGNFPGRFSGRQFSNSRSEMNVSTLELGDSALYLCASSLESAYNEQYFGPGTRLTVL.

The genes are TRBV18 and TRBJ2-5; D not resolved. The CDR3 runs 15 residues. Germline CDR1 KGHSH, CDR2 LQKENI. V was shortened by 3 bases and J by 5 bases, with 16 bases between the two germline ends. CDR3 residues: CASSPPTTSWETQYF. The DNA for the CDR3 is TGTGCCAGCTCACCCCCGACCACCTCGTGGGAGACCCAGTACTTC.

J is TRBJ2-7 and V is TRBV11-2; TRBD1 matches at 7 bases. Germline CDR1 and CDR2: SGHAT and FQNNGV. CDR3 length: 17 amino acids. J lost 5 bases, V lost 2 bases, and 15 bases had no gene match. DNA of the CDR3: TGTGCCAGCAGCTTACTTTCAGTCGGGACAGTCGGGCACGAGCAGTACTTC. Protein product: CASSLLSVGTVGHEQYF. The variable domain in full, with the rest retrieved from reference TRBV11-2 and TRBJ2-7, is EAGVAQSPRYKIIEKRQSVAFWCNPISGHATLYWYQQILGQGPKLLIQFQNNGVVDDSQLPKDRFSAERLKGVDSTLKIQPAKLEDSAVYLCASSLLSVGTVGHEQYFGPGTRLTVT.

This clonotype was recorded at least ten times. This chain joins TRBV29-1 and TRBJ2-1; no clear D. Trimming removed 7 bases from V and 4 bases from J, with 20 bases in between. Germline lookup yields CDR1 SQVTM and CDR2 ANQGSEA. The length of the CDR3 is 15 residues. In DNA form, the CDR3 reads TGCAGCGCCTCTAGTTCGGGTTATAGTTACAATGAGCAGTTCTTC. Translation: CSASSSGYSYNEQFF.

The chain has TRBV6-6 and TRBJ1-5; 7 nucleotides agree with TRBD1. CDR1 and CDR2 from the germline V gene are MNHNY and SVGAGI (reference sequence). V was pared by 7 bases and J by 3 bases, with 6 bases of the junction left unmatched. CDR3 length equals 14 residues. CDR3 in amino acids: CASIQGGINQPQHF. In DNA, the CDR3 is TGTGCCAGCATTCAGGGGGGAATCAATCAGCCCCAGCATTTT.

CDR3 coding DNA: TGCAGTGCTAGAGATTCTCGAGGACAGCCCTCTGGAAACATTCAGTACTTC. Amino acid sequence: CSARDSRGQPSGNIQYF. The chain couples TRBV20-1 to TRBJ2-4, with D possibly TRBD1 on 6 matching bases. From germline, CDR1 is DFQATT and CDR2 SNEGSKA (reference sequence). Between the trimmed V and J ends, which lost 0 bases and 6 bases, there was a span of 21 bases. CDR3 length equals 17 residues.

This clonotype was found once. The chain employs TRBV27 and TRBJ2-5; TRBD2 matches at 7 bases. In germline, CDR1 is MNHEY, CDR2 SMNVEV (reference sequence). V lost 5 bases, J lost 11 bases, and 26 bases stayed unmatched. This CDR3 spans 18 amino acids. In DNA, the CDR3 is TGTGCCAGCAGTCCCTACTGGGGGGGTCTTCTAACCTACAATGAGCAGTACTTC. Amino acids: CASSPYWGGLLTYNEQYF.

The genes are TRBV7-2 and TRBJ2-7; D not certain. Trimming removed 3 bases at V and 5 bases at J, with 11 bases between. Germline values: CDR1 SGHTA, CDR2 FQGNSA. The CDR3 totals 13 residues. CDR3 sequence reads: CASSFTMGHEQYF. CDR3 nucleotide sequence: TGTGCCAGCAGCTTCACTATGGGCCACGAGCAGTACTTC. Drawing the rest from reference TRBV7-2 and TRBJ2-7, the complete variable domain is GAGVSQSPSNKVTEKGKDVELRCDPISGHTALYWYRQSLGQGLEFLIYFQGNSAPDKSGLPSDRFSAERTGGSVSTLTIQRTQQEDSAVYLCASSFTMGHEQYFGPGTRLTVT.

V gene TRBV18 combines with J gene TRBJ1-4; the D gene is possibly TRBD1 (6 bases). Germline loops: CDR1 KGHSH, CDR2 LQKENI. CDR3 length: 15 amino acids. V was shortened by 2 bases and J by 5 bases, with 12 bases between the two germline ends. The CDR3 region is CASSPYRTENEKLFF. The DNA of the CDR3 is TGTGCCAGCTCACCATACCGGACAGAAAATGAAAAACTGTTTTTT.

The chain uses TRBV7-6 and TRBJ2-3; possible D gene TRBD2, 6 bases. CDR3 size: 18 residues. V was shortened by 4 bases and J by 7 bases, with 27 bases between the two germline ends. Germline CDR1 and CDR2: SGHVS and FNYEAQ. CDR3 loop: CASSSAGMARGGIYTQYF. In DNA, the CDR3 is TGTGCCAGCAGCTCAGCCGGAATGGCGCGGGGAGGTATATATACGCAGTATTTT.